This is a list of T cell receptor beta chains from one sample in a study of blood T cell repertoires in COVID-19. The protocol was immunoSEQ multiplex PCR, while the TCRdb copy is restricted to in-frame clones and leaves out a portion. Here the sample spans about 90,000 clones, around 93% being singletons. The sample was peripheral blood. These TCRs come from a human donor with active COVID-19. The donor label of this sample is uncertain. CDR3s include the opening cysteine and the closing phenylalanine or tryptophan. D genes are given only for firm matches. Only part of the rows carry a size: once, few, many, or a class if the clone is expanded.

abundance	d_gene	j_gene	v_gene	CDR3aa	CDR3nt
.	.	TRBJ1-2	TRBV9	CASSPSASTSYGYTF	TGTGCCAGCAGCCCCTCTGCTTCTACCTCTTATGGCTACACCTTC
.	.	TRBJ2-3	TRBV4-1	CASSLQGFADTQYF	TGCGCCAGCAGCCTGCAGGGATTCGCAGATACGCAGTATTTT
.	TRBD1	TRBJ2-1	TRBV6-5	CASSRDRGSNEQFF	TGTGCCAGCAGCCGGGACAGGGGATCCAATGAGCAGTTCTTC
.	.	TRBJ1-3	TRBV9	CASSPGGGNTIYF	TGTGCCAGCAGCCCGGGGGGTGGAAACACCATATATTTT
.	TRBD2	TRBJ2-5	TRBV7-9	CASSLMASGAMETQYF	TGTGCCAGCAGCTTAATGGCTAGCGGGGCCATGGAGACCCAGTACTTC
.	TRBD2	TRBJ2-5	TRBV4-3	CASSSGGAGETQYF	TGCGCCAGCAGCTCCGGGGGGGCGGGAGAGACCCAGTACTTC
.	.	TRBJ2-3	TRBV4-3	CASSQDFLNGGFTDTQYF	TGCGCCAGCAGCCAAGATTTCCTGAACGGAGGCTTCACAGATACGCAGTATTTT
.	.	TRBJ1-1	TRBV5-1	CASSLFNQVEAFF	TGCGCCAGCAGCTTGTTTAACCAGGTTGAAGCTTTCTTT
.	TRBD1	TRBJ2-7	TRBV6-5	CASSYLGTGPEQYF	TGTGCCAGCAGTTACCTTGGGACAGGGCCCGAGCAGTACTTC
.	.	TRBJ2-3	TRBV4-3	CASSQELYRTDTQYF	TGCGCCAGCAGCCAAGAGCTCTACCGCACAGATACGCAGTATTTT
.	.	TRBJ2-3	TRBV5-1	CASSRTDRGDTQYF	TGCGCCAGCAGCCGCACCGACCGGGGGGATACGCAGTATTTT
.	.	TRBJ2-7	TRBV28	CASSLLENYEQYF	TGTGCCAGCAGTTTATTGGAGAACTACGAGCAGTACTTC
.	TRBD1	TRBJ2-3	TRBV9	CASSVASGGVADTQYF	TGTGCCAGCAGCGTAGCATCAGGGGGCGTTGCAGATACGCAGTATTTT
.	TRBD1	TRBJ1-3	TRBV9	CASSVDSPSTGSGNTIYF	TGTGCCAGCAGCGTAGACTCCCCCTCGACAGGGTCTGGAAACACCATATATTTT
.	.	TRBJ1-4	TRBV9	CASSEETTNEKLFF	TGTGCCAGCAGCGAAGAGACAACTAATGAAAAACTGTTTTTT
.	.	TRBJ2-3	TRBV19	CASSSQGLRTDTQYF	TGTGCCAGTAGTTCACAGGGTCTTCGCACAGATACGCAGTATTTT
.	.	TRBJ1-1	TRBV6-5	CASRSGVGYTEAFF	TGTGCCAGCAGGTCAGGGGTAGGGTACACTGAAGCTTTCTTT
.	.	TRBJ1-1	TRBV19	CASSIVLAGINEAFF	TGTGCCAGTAGTATAGTCCTCGCGGGTATAAATGAAGCTTTCTTT
.	.	TRBJ2-2	TRBV7-3	CASSSRRLDFTGELFF	TGTGCCAGCAGCTCCCGGCGTCTGGACTTCACCGGGGAGCTGTTTTTT
.	TRBD1	TRBJ2-2	TRBV19	CASSIDRFRQGGGELFF	TGTGCCAGTAGTATAGATCGGTTCCGACAGGGGGGCGGGGAGCTGTTTTTT
.	.	TRBJ1-1	TRBV3-1/TRBV3-2	CASSQDDSYTEAFF	TGTGCCAGCAGCCAAGACGACTCTTACACTGAAGCTTTCTTT
.	.	TRBJ2-5	TRBV5-1	CASSPRAGPETQYF	TGCGCCAGCAGCCCAAGGGCGGGACCAGAGACCCAGTACTTC
.	.	TRBJ1-6	TRBV28	CASSFSRANSPLHF	TGTGCCAGCAGTTTTAGCAGGGCCAATTCACCCCTCCACTTT
once	.	TRBJ2-5	TRBV11-2	CASSSSSVRETQYF	TGTGCCAGCAGCTCCTCATCCGTACGGGAGACCCAGTACTTC
.	.	TRBJ2-5	TRBV21-1	CASSVTGGETQYF	TGTGCCAGCAGCGTTACAGGTGGGGAGACCCAGTACTTC
.	.	TRBJ2-3	TRBV4-3	CASSQDHRGTDTQYF	TGCGCCAGCAGCCAAGATCACCGGGGCACAGATACGCAGTATTTT
.	TRBD2	TRBJ2-2	TRBV4-3	CASSQSLAGSGELFF	TGCGCCAGCAGCCAATCGCTAGCGGGATCCGGGGAGCTGTTTTTT
.	.	TRBJ1-3	TRBV19	CASTHPSEPAGNTIYF	TGTGCCAGTACCCATCCCAGCGAGCCCGCTGGAAACACCATATATTTT
.	TRBD1	TRBJ2-7	TRBV12-3/TRBV12-4	CASSLRGSHEQYF	TGTGCCAGCAGTCTCAGGGGGTCCCACGAGCAGTACTTC
.	.	TRBJ1-6	TRBV4-1	CASSQSQADSSYNSPLHF	TGCGCCAGCAGCCAGTCCCAGGCAGACAGCTCCTATAATTCACCCCTCCACTTT
.	.	TRBJ1-2	TRBV5-1	CASSRGQGSAGYTF	TGCGCCAGCAGCCGGGGACAAGGCTCTGCTGGCTACACCTTC
.	.	TRBJ2-3	TRBV7-9	CASSSGGISTDTQYF	TGTGCCAGCAGCTCTGGGGGGATTAGCACAGATACGCAGTATTTT
.	TRBD2	TRBJ2-1	TRBV3-1/TRBV3-2	CASSQDGGGPYNEQFF	TGTGCCAGCAGCCAAGATGGCGGGGGGCCTTACAATGAGCAGTTCTTC
.	.	TRBJ2-7	TRBV6-2/TRBV6-3	CASSYAGVEQYF	TGTGCCAGCAGTTACGCAGGGGTGGAGCAGTACTTC
.	.	TRBJ2-7	TRBV12-5	CASSPRVPPYEQYF	TGTGCTAGTTCCCCCCGGGTACCCCCCTACGAGCAGTACTTC
.	.	TRBJ2-5	TRBV10-3	CAISEQADSDRIGTQYF	TGTGCCATCAGTGAACAGGCAGATTCCGACCGGATAGGGACCCAGTACTTC
.	.	TRBJ2-2	TRBV5-6	CASSLLDSRTGELFF	TGTGCCAGCAGCCTCCTGGACTCGCGGACCGGGGAGCTGTTTTTT
.	TRBD1	TRBJ1-1	TRBV14	CASSPQGAPVRRAFF	TGTGCCAGCAGCCCCCAGGGGGCCCCAGTCCGCCGAGCTTTCTTT
.	TRBD2	TRBJ2-3	TRBV24-1	CATSDPTPGGGTDTQYF	TGTGCCACCAGTGATCCTACTCCGGGGGGGGGTACAGATACGCAGTATTTT
once	TRBD1	TRBJ2-3	TRBV28	CAICTSGGADTQYF	TGTGCCATATGTACCTCAGGGGGTGCAGATACGCAGTATTTT
.	TRBD2	TRBJ2-2	TRBV14	CASSLAGLNTGELFF	TGTGCCAGCAGCCTAGCGGGGCTAAACACCGGGGAGCTGTTTTTT
.	.	TRBJ2-1	TRBV6-6	CATQATPYNEQFF	TGTGCCACACAGGCAACCCCCTACAATGAGCAGTTCTTC
.	TRBD2	TRBJ2-7	TRBV9	CASSIGLADSYEQYF	TGTGCCAGCAGCATAGGACTAGCGGATTCCTACGAGCAGTACTTC
.	TRBD2	TRBJ2-2	TRBV24-1	CATTLTGGTGELFF	TGTGCCACCACCCTCACGGGGGGGACCGGGGAGCTGTTTTTT
.	.	TRBJ1-3	TRBV4-2	CASSEDRSISGNTIYF	TGTGCCAGCAGCGAAGATAGGAGCATTTCTGGAAACACCATATATTTT
.	TRBD2	TRBJ2-2	TRBV6-2/TRBV6-3	CASSYEAGGPNTGELFF	TGTGCCAGCAGTTACGAAGCGGGGGGCCCGAACACCGGGGAGCTGTTTTTT
.	.	TRBJ2-3	TRBV11-3	CASSLVGGLDTQYF	TGTGCCAGCAGCTTAGTCGGGGGGCTGGATACGCAGTATTTT
.	.	TRBJ1-2	TRBV5-4	CASSLTGFGYTF	TGTGCCAGCAGCTTGACAGGGTTTGGCTACACCTTC
.	TRBD1	TRBJ1-1	TRBV19	CASIPGTGAEDTEAFF	TGTGCCAGTATCCCCGGGACAGGGGCGGAGGACACTGAAGCTTTCTTT
.	.	TRBJ2-3	TRBV7-9	CASSLDQGGQYF	TGTGCCAGCAGCTTAGATCAAGGGGGGCAGTATTTT
once	TRBD1	TRBJ1-5	TRBV5-6	CASSSDRGQSNQPQHF	TGTGCCAGCAGCTCAGACAGGGGCCAAAGCAATCAGCCCCAGCATTTT